This T cell receptor (beta chain) was found in a study of blood T cell repertoires in COVID-19. Assay used: immunoSEQ multiplex PCR; TCRdb lists only in-frame clones, some missing. The data contain 200,000 to 300,000 clones, around 84% of them singletons. The CDR3 spans 17 residues. Per the germline V gene, CDR1 is SGHRS and CDR2 is YFSETQ. V lost 4 bases and J lost 0, with 19 bases in between. Sequenced input: peripheral blood. This TCR derives from a man in his 60s with acute or convalescent COVID-19. The chain recombines TRBV5-1 with TRBJ1-2, with D possibly TRBD1 on 6 matching bases. CDR3 in amino acids: CASSPDPRDNANYGYTF. CDR3 bases: TGCGCCAGCAGCCCCGACCCCCGGGACAACGCTAACTATGGCTACACCTTC.